This T cell receptor (beta chain) emerged from a study of blood T cell repertoires in COVID-19. The CDR3 contains 13 residues. Trimming took 7 bases from V and 3 from J; bases not matched to a gene: 3. Looked up from germline, CDR1 is WSHSY and CDR2 is SAAADI. Method: immunoSEQ multiplex PCR; TCRdb's copy keeps in-frame clones and lacks some. The data hold 200,000 to 250,000 clones, with roughly 94% observed a single time. The chain uses TRBV10-2 and TRBJ1-5, with 7 bases that match TRBD1. Material: peripheral blood. This TCR was sampled from a man under 40 with acute or convalescent COVID-19. The CDR3 reads CASKGGSNQPQHF. The CDR3 DNA sequence: TGCGCCAGCAAAGGGGGCTCCAATCAGCCCCAGCATTTT.